The 8 T cell receptor beta chains presented below share a single source sample, sequenced in a study of cytomegalovirus exposure and HLA in healthy donors. PCR was performed using 60 Vbeta and 13 Jbeta primers. Data came from immunoSEQ multiplex PCR; TCRdb stores just in-frame clones and leaves some out. Counted here are about 140,000 clones, roughly 77% occurring once; the ten biggest clones make up about 3.4%. Sample: PBMCs. The source is a female donor in good health and CMV-seronegative.

The V call is TRBV6-6, the J call TRBJ1-1; weak D call: TRBD1 (6 bases). CDR1 is MNHNY and CDR2 is SVGAGI in the germline V gene (reference sequence). The germline V and J ends were trimmed by 6 bases and 9 bases, with 14 bases remaining between them. CDR3 size: 12 residues. The chain's CDR3 is CASSPGHSQAFF. The CDR3 DNA is TGTGCCAGCAGCCCGGGACATAGTCAAGCTTTCTTT.

This clone was seen only a few times. The genes are TRBV5-1 and TRBJ1-5; 9 bases align to TRBD1. Unmatched junction bases numbered 6, after V lost 0 bases and J lost 5 bases. Germline lookup yields CDR1 SGHRS and CDR2 YFSETQ. The CDR3 extends over 16 amino acids. The CDR3, as DNA: TGCGCCAGCAGCTTGGCTAGGACAGGGGAAGATCAGCCCCAGCATTTT. This gives the protein CASSLARTGEDQPQHF.

The V gene is TRBV6-5, the J gene TRBJ2-3; TRBD2 agrees at 8 bases. Germline values: CDR1 MNHEY, CDR2 SVGAGI. This CDR3 has 15 amino acids. Losses at the gene ends were 5 bases for V and 4 bases for J; bases not matched to a gene: 8. The CDR3 spells CASSTGTSGSDTQYF. In DNA, the CDR3 is TGTGCCAGCAGTACCGGGACTAGTGGATCAGATACGCAGTATTTT.

The V and J genes are TRBV2 and TRBJ2-5; TRBD2 matches 7 bases. The V gene's germline CDR1 is SNHLY and CDR2 FYNNEI. V lost 10 bases, J lost 4 bases, and 3 bases stayed unmatched. The CDR3 is 11 residues long. Here the CDR3 reads CATGEGETQYF. CDR3 in DNA: TGTGCCACCGGGGAGGGAGAGACCCAGTACTTC.

V usage is TRBV29-1 and J usage is TRBJ1-1, with 10 bases that match TRBD1. This CDR3 has 13 amino acids. V lost 7 bases, J lost 4 bases, and 6 bases stayed unmatched. The germline V gene has CDR1 SQVTM and CDR2 ANQGSEA. CDR3 nucleotide sequence: TGCAGCGCTCGGACAGGGGGAGTCACTGAAGCTTTCTTT. Its protein product is CSARTGGVTEAFF.

This clone showed up just a few times. The V gene is TRBV4-1, the J gene TRBJ1-5, with D hard to call. The germline CDR1 and CDR2 sequences are MGHRA and YSYEKL. Trimming cost V 1 base and J 2 bases, with 9 bases left between them. The CDR3 runs 15 residues. This CDR3 is CASSQGPGGNQPQHF. The CDR3 nucleotides are TGCGCCAGCAGCCAAGGGCCAGGTGGCAATCAGCCCCAGCATTTT.

V and J are TRBV6-1 and TRBJ2-5; D is unresolved. CDR1 and CDR2 (germline): MNHNS, SASEGT. The CDR3 loop spans 15 amino acids. Trimming removed 0 bases from V and 2 bases from J, with 10 bases in between. This CDR3 is CASSEALLRQETQYF. DNA for the CDR3: TGTGCCAGCAGTGAAGCGCTTCTCAGACAAGAGACCCAGTACTTC.

The chain combines TRBV18 with TRBJ2-2; 8 bases line up with TRBD1. The V gene's germline CDR1 is KGHSH and CDR2 LQKENI. CDR3 length: 15 residues. V gave up 1 base and J gave up 6 bases; unmatched junction bases: 4. In DNA, the CDR3 is TGTGCCAGCTCACCACGGACAGGGAGAGCCGGGGAGCTGTTTTTT. Amino acid sequence: CASSPRTGRAGELFF.